The source of this T cell receptor (beta chain) is a study of technical replicates of blood from several donors (TCRdb year 2017). A word on this clone: Its binding antigen is unknown. Base qualities are not provided; no much larger clone lies one nucleotide away.

The germline ends are 14 bases apart after V is trimmed by 3 bases and J by 5 bases. Per the germline V gene (reference sequence), LNHDA is the CDR1 and SQIVND is the CDR2. The CDR3 measures 15 amino acids from cysteine to phenylalanine. CDR3 DNA is the only sequence kept; it has 45 bases, read in frame from the first base. The method was the immunoSEQ multiplex PCR assay. TCRdb took over this immuneACCESS table, retaining in-frame rearrangements with V and J assigned. Such tables are incomplete; in checked studies, under half of the missing clones stem from an unresolved V gene, and the remainder is unexplained. The sample table contains about 90,000 clones; only one count was recorded for roughly 93% of them. Of the sample, about 0.23% falls within the top ten clones.

The chain links TRBV19 with TRBJ1-5; the D gene is unclear. The clonotype comes from a human donor in good health. Material for sequencing was T cells isolated from PBMCs. The bases are TGTGCCAGTAGTATTCTTGTTGACTTTCATCAGCCCCAGCATTTT. Translation gives CASSILVDFHQPQHF.